The 32 T cell receptor beta chains presented below share a single source sample, sequenced in a study of naive and memory T cell subsets. Four PCR rounds used nested alpha and beta constant region primers plus the SP2 primer. TCRdb independently ran MiXCR on the UMI-ligation and nested PCR reads; one entry per CDR3 protein. The repertoire consists of 37,000 or so distinct CDR3 sequences, with 11% occurring once and the leading ten covering almost 4%. Treatment denoted: skin biopsy from PPD injection site in Mantoux-positive individual. An oligonucleotide containing a UMI was ligated to the 3' end of TCR cDNA. The sequencing used skin, collected from a tuberculin skin test site. These receptors all come from an adult in good health.

This clonotype appeared many times. V usage is TRBV24-1 and J usage is TRBJ2-1; TRBD2 matches 9 bases. The CDR3 contains 16 residues. Germline CDR1 is KGHDR and CDR2 is SFDVKD. Trimming at V came to 4 bases and at J to 4 bases, leaving 7 bases not matched to a gene. Here the CDR3 reads CATSERWTSVYNEQFF. In DNA, the CDR3 is TGTGCCACCAGTGAAAGATGGACTAGCGTATACAATGAGCAGTTCTTC.

The sample holds a few counts of this clonotype. The gene calls are TRBV9 and TRBJ2-1, with 7 positions matching TRBD2. The CDR3 has 14 residues. V lost 6 bases to trimming and J lost 3 bases; unmatched junction nucleotides: 6. Germline CDR1 is SGDLS and CDR2 is YYNGEE. CDR3 nucleotide sequence: TGTGCCAGCACGGGGGGTCGGGGCTACAATGAGCAGTTCTTC. This sequence encodes CASTGGRGYNEQFF.

This clonotype occurred once. Germline and junction disagree at one end, which may indicate a read error. The gene calls are TRBV19 and TRBJ2-2; TRBD1 might be the D (6 bases). The CDR3 spans 15 residues. Germline CDR1 reads LNHDA; CDR2 reads SQIVND (reference sequence). CDR3 sequence: CTSSPRGYEAGELFF. The CDR3, as DNA: TGTACCAGTAGTCCGAGGGGGTACGAGGCCGGGGAGCTGTTTTTT.

The J gene is TRBJ2-3, the V gene TRBV7-8; D remains ambiguous. From germline, CDR1 is SGHVS and CDR2 FQNEAQ. V dropped 2 bases and J dropped 2 bases, with 14 bases sitting between them. The CDR3 has 16 amino acids. CDR3 nucleotide sequence: TGTGCCAGCAGCTTAAAAGTAGTGGGCAACACAGATACGCAGTATTTT. Encoded protein: CASSLKVVGNTDTQYF.

In this sample, this clonotype turned up many times. The chain has TRBV28 and TRBJ1-5; the match to TRBD1 covers 9 bases. Germline V CDR1 and CDR2: MDHEN, SYDVKM. Unmatched junction bases numbered 6, after V lost 4 bases and J lost 5 bases. The CDR3 covers 15 residues. This CDR3 is CASSSSGTGYQPQHF. The CDR3 DNA sequence: TGTGCCAGCAGTTCCTCCGGGACAGGGTATCAGCCCCAGCATTTT.

The chain employs TRBV29-1 and TRBJ2-3; 8 bases fit TRBD2. The CDR3 has 13 amino acids. The junction had 2 bases not matched to a gene; V was cut back by 4 bases and J by 2 bases. The germline V gene encodes CDR1 SQVTM and CDR2 ANQGSEA. CDR3 nucleotide sequence: TGCAGCGTTGGTAGCGGGAACACAGATACGCAGTATTTT. Encoded protein: CSVGSGNTDTQYF.

This clonotype was detected only a few times. This sequence joins TRBV6-4 and TRBJ2-3; 7 bases align to TRBD1. The length of the CDR3 is 15 residues. The ends lost 2 bases at V and 0 bases at J; junction bases unmatched: 2. Per germline, CDR1 MRHNA and CDR2 SNTAGT. The CDR3 region is CASSDEQGSTDTQYF. The CDR3 coding sequence is TGTGCCAGCAGTGACGAACAGGGGAGCACAGATACGCAGTATTTT.

There are many counts of this clonotype. This CDR3 reads CASSSYGGGSHEQYF. In DNA, the CDR3 is TGTGCCAGCAGCTCGTATGGTGGGGGCTCTCACGAGCAGTACTTC. The rearrangement joins TRBV7-2 to TRBJ2-7; possibly TRBD1 for D (6 bases). The length of the CDR3 is 15 residues. Germline values: CDR1 SGHTA, CDR2 FQGNSA. V was cut by 4 bases and J by 5 bases, with 18 bases left in between.

This clonotype was detected only a few times. The J gene is TRBJ2-3, the V gene TRBV6-6; 7 nucleotides agree with TRBD2. Germline assignment: CDR1 MNHNY and CDR2 SVGAGI (reference sequence). Germline trimming cut 8 bases from V and 5 bases from J; bases unmatched to any gene: 7. The CDR3 loop spans 13 amino acids. Written as DNA, the CDR3 is TGTGCCAGCTTCGCGGGAGATGTAGATACGCAGTATTTT. It is translated as CASFAGDVDTQYF.

This clonotype was seen repeatedly, ten times or more. The rearrangement joins TRBV20-1 to TRBJ2-1, with TRBD2 identical over 8 bases. V gave up 4 bases and J gave up 0 bases; unmatched junction bases: 5. The CDR3 is 15 amino acids. From germline, CDR1 is DFQATT and CDR2 SNEGSKA (reference sequence). DNA for the CDR3: TGCAGTGCTACTCTAGCGGGCCTCTCCTACAATGAGCAGTTCTTC. Translation: CSATLAGLSYNEQFF.

In its sample, this clonotype was seen many times. The chain has TRBV27 and TRBJ2-7, with D possibly TRBD1 on 5 matching bases. Germline lookup yields CDR1 MNHEY and CDR2 SMNVEV (reference sequence). This CDR3 spans 12 amino acids. Trimming cost V 4 bases and J 3 bases, with 7 bases left between them. The CDR3, as DNA: TGTGCCAGCAGTTCTCAGGGCTACGAGCAGTACTTC. The encoded protein is CASSSQGYEQYF.

This clonotype was counted ten times or more. V gene TRBV7-8 combines with J gene TRBJ1-3, with TRBD1 matching over 7 bases. The V and J ends lost 5 bases and 0 bases, in that order; junction bases with no gene match: 7. The CDR3 is made up of 16 amino acids. Per the germline V gene, CDR1 is SGHVS and CDR2 is FQNEAQ. CDR3 loop: CASSPDRESSGNTIYF. CDR3 DNA: TGTGCCAGCAGCCCCGACAGGGAATCCTCTGGAAACACCATATATTTT.

This clonotype was recorded at least ten times. The chain carries TRBV2 and TRBJ1-5, with D possibly matching TRBD1 (5 bases). Germline CDR1 reads SNHLY; CDR2 reads FYNNEI. The CDR3 loop spans 16 amino acids. V gave up 2 bases and J gave up 6 bases, with 17 bases separating them. CDR3 coding DNA: TGTGCCAGCAGTGAATCCTTTCTACAGAGGGGTCAGCCCCAGCATTTT. It translates to CASSESFLQRGQPQHF.

The chain combines TRBV5-8 with TRBJ2-1; D is ambiguous. V lost 1 base and J 8 bases, leaving 4 bases between the germline ends. In germline, CDR1 is SGHTS, CDR2 YDEGEE. The CDR3 extends over 11 amino acids. CDR3 region: CASSLFDEQFF. The CDR3 DNA reads as TGTGCCAGCAGCTTGTTCGATGAGCAGTTCTTC.

This rearrangement joins TRBV11-2 to TRBJ1-1; D call uncertain. Germline V gives CDR1 SGHAT, CDR2 FQNNGV. This CDR3 is built from 12 residues. The germline V and J ends were trimmed by 0 bases and 4 bases, with 3 bases remaining between them. CDR3 DNA sequence: TGTGCCAGCAGCTTAGATTCCACTGAAGCTTTCTTT. It yields the protein CASSLDSTEAFF.

This clonotype was detected ten times or more. The chain is built from TRBV6-1 and TRBJ2-7; D perhaps matches TRBD1 (5 bases). This CDR3 contains 14 residues. Germline values: CDR1 MNHNS, CDR2 SASEGT. V gave up 1 base and J gave up 3 bases, with 10 bases separating them. CDR3 region: CASSEGWGRYEQYF. Here the CDR3 DNA reads TGTGCCAGCAGTGAAGGGTGGGGCCGCTACGAGCAGTACTTC.

This clonotype has a count of ten or more. The chain links TRBV9 to TRBJ2-3; 9 bases are shared with TRBD1. This CDR3 contains 16 residues. Trimming cost V 0 bases and J 3 bases; bases outside gene matches: 5. The germline gives CDR1 SGDLS, CDR2 YYNGEE. CDR3 sequence (DNA): TGTGCCAGCAGCGTAGAGACAGGGGGGAGTACAGATACGCAGTATTTT. This encodes CASSVETGGSTDTQYF.

Many counts were recorded for this clonotype. The CDR3 DNA follows: TGTGCCATCAGTGAGTCGTTTTACCAAGAGACCCAGTACTTC. Translating gives CAISESFYQETQYF. The chain links TRBV10-3 to TRBJ2-5; D is unresolved. CDR1 and CDR2 (germline): ENHRY, SYGVKD. The CDR3 contains 14 residues. V was trimmed by 0 bases and J by 0 bases, leaving 5 bases between them.

Comments on this clonotype: A read error may be the cause here, since a much bigger clone is one base away. The chain joins TRBV7-3 to TRBJ2-7, with D unclear. This CDR3 has 13 residues. From germline, CDR1 is SGHTA and CDR2 FQGTGA. V was cut by 3 bases and J by 3 bases, with 9 bases left in between. The CDR3 reads CASSLRQFYEQYF. The CDR3 DNA sequence: TGTGCCAGCAGCTTGAGGCAGTTCTACGAGCAGTACTTC.

This clonotype was seen repeatedly, ten times or more. V is TRBV10-1 and J is TRBJ2-7, with D possibly being TRBD2 (5 bases). Trimming took off 8 bases at V and 2 bases at J, with 31 bases between the two ends. The length of the CDR3 is 19 residues. Germline V lookup: CDR1 WNHNN, CDR2 SYGVQD (reference sequence). This CDR3 is CASPEGSKGTARKTYEQYF. CDR3 bases: TGCGCCAGCCCCGAGGGATCCAAGGGCACAGCGAGGAAGACCTACGAGCAGTACTTC.

The chain couples TRBV29-1 to TRBJ2-7; D may match TRBD1 or TRBD2 (5 bases each). Germline V gene data show CDR1 as SQVTM and CDR2 as ANQGSEA. The CDR3 runs to 14 residues. Trimming took off 4 bases at V and 2 bases at J, with 15 bases between the two ends. The CDR3 nucleotides are TGCAGCGTTGCAGGTGGGACGGGGACCTACGAGCAGTACTTC. It yields the protein CSVAGGTGTYEQYF.

The chain joins TRBV20-1 to TRBJ1-2; D is unclear. Deletions cut 4 bases from V and 2 bases from J, with 11 bases between. The CDR3 has 13 residues. Germline CDR1 and CDR2: DFQATT and SNEGSKA (reference sequence). The CDR3 sequence: CSAMGPPNYGYTF. The CDR3 DNA follows: TGCAGTGCTATGGGTCCCCCCAACTATGGCTACACCTTC.

At least ten counts were recorded for this clonotype. The chain joins TRBV5-1 to TRBJ1-1; maybe TRBD1 (5 bases). The CDR3 has 14 amino acids. Germline V gene lookup returns CDR1 SGHRS and CDR2 YFSETQ. V was trimmed by 4 bases and J by 1 base, leaving 11 bases between them. CDR3 residues: CASSVDGANTEAFF. CDR3 sequence (DNA): TGCGCCAGCAGCGTAGACGGGGCGAACACTGAAGCTTTCTTT.

This clonotype was observed a few times. V gene TRBV12-3 or TRBV12-4 combines with J gene TRBJ1-2; 7 bases agree with TRBD1. The V and J ends lost 6 bases and 7 bases, in that order; junction bases with no gene match: 17. This CDR3 contains 16 residues. This chain's CDR3 is CASSLQGSLGWRGYTF. The CDR3 bases are TGTGCCAGCAGCTTACAGGGGTCTCTTGGTTGGCGTGGCTACACCTTC.

The chain links TRBV4-2 to TRBJ2-6, with 7 bases identical to TRBD2. CDR3 length equals 16 residues. The trim removed 0 bases at V and 2 bases at J, leaving 1 base unmatched. Germline-derived CDR1 and CDR2 are LGHNA and YNFKEQ. The CDR3 sequence is CASSQDGGAGANVLTF. The DNA for the CDR3 is TGTGCCAGCAGCCAAGATGGGGGGGCTGGGGCCAACGTCCTGACTTTC.

This clonotype appeared many times. The rearrangement links TRBV28 to TRBJ2-5; 7 nucleotides agree with TRBD2. With V trimmed by 6 bases and J by 6 bases, 13 bases remained unmatched. There are 15 residues in the CDR3. The germline gives CDR1 MDHEN, CDR2 SYDVKM. This CDR3 is CASSVGREYRKTQYF. CDR3 coding DNA: TGTGCCAGCAGCGTGGGGCGGGAGTATCGGAAGACCCAGTACTTC.

This clonotype was detected a few times. The chain carries TRBV7-2 and TRBJ2-1; 7 bases are shared with TRBD2. V shed 2 bases and J 7 bases; nucleotides not matched to a gene: 5. The CDR3 consists of 14 residues. Germline CDR1 reads SGHTA; CDR2 reads FQGNSA. CDR3 amino acids: CASSLSREQNEQFF. DNA for the CDR3: TGTGCCAGCAGCTTATCGCGGGAGCAAAATGAGCAGTTCTTC.

The V and J genes are TRBV28 and TRBJ2-3; 12 nucleotides line up with TRBD2. Germline values: CDR1 MDHEN, CDR2 SYDVKM. This CDR3 spans 18 amino acids. V was pared by 4 bases and J by 0 bases, with 8 bases of the junction left unmatched. The CDR3 is CASSSGLAGYQSTDTQYF. In nucleotides, the CDR3 is TGTGCCAGCAGTTCGGGACTAGCGGGTTATCAAAGCACAGATACGCAGTATTTT.

This clonotype was counted ten times or more. J is TRBJ1-5 and V is TRBV20-1; TRBD1 is a possible D gene (6 bases). Germline V gene sequence: CDR1 DFQATT, CDR2 SNEGSKA (reference sequence). The CDR3 contains 14 residues. With 4 bases removed from V and 6 bases from J, the gap between germline ends came to 16 bases. The DNA for the CDR3 is TGCAGTGCTAAAACGTCAGGGGCTGGTCAGCCCCAGCATTTT. Its protein is CSAKTSGAGQPQHF.

This clonotype came up many times. The V and J genes are TRBV20-1 and TRBJ2-7; 7 positions match TRBD2. In germline, CDR1 is DFQATT, CDR2 SNEGSKA (reference sequence). V gave up 0 bases and J gave up 3 bases; unmatched junction bases: 11. This CDR3 has 16 amino acids. The CDR3 coding sequence is TGCAGTGCTAGAGATGTATGGGCGGGACTAAGCTACGAGCAGTACTTC. Its translation is CSARDVWAGLSYEQYF.

This clonotype was counted a few times. The V and J genes are TRBV12-3 or TRBV12-4 and TRBJ1-3; D remains ambiguous. Between the trimmed V and J ends, which lost 3 bases and 3 bases, there was a span of 15 bases. This CDR3 spans 16 amino acids. CDR3 region: CASSLWASRIGNTIYF. DNA of the CDR3: TGTGCCAGCAGTTTGTGGGCCAGTCGGATTGGAAACACCATATATTTT.

The chain employs TRBV7-2 and TRBJ1-4; D might be TRBD1 (6 bases). The V gene's germline CDR1 is SGHTA and CDR2 FQGNSA. V lost 5 bases to trimming and J lost 7 bases, with 17 bases between them. This CDR3 region has 15 residues. The CDR3 region has the DNA TGTGCCAGCAGCCCCAACCGGGACACCGTTGAAAAACTGTTTTTT. As protein: CASSPNRDTVEKLFF.